Listed below are T cell receptor beta chains from one sample, sequenced in a study of identical twins. Using its own MiXCR run on the 5' RACE reads, TCRdb lists one record per CDR3 protein. The sample comprises about 530,000 distinct CDR3 sequences, about a fifth of which are singletons, and more than 0.4% rests with the top ten. These data were also filed under a second study, of yellow fever vaccine responses in identical twins.

Sequences were obtained from CD4+ T cells sorted from blood. These TCRs come from a woman aged 18-29 years in good health. The CDR3 runs from the conserved cysteine through the conserved F or W. The D gene is left open where the match is weak. Clone size is shown for a subset of rows, as once, few, many or a class of expanded clone.

V gene: TRBV5-1; D gene: TRBD2; J gene: TRBJ2-1; clone size: many; CDR3 DNA: TGCGCCAGCAGCTTGGTGCGCGGGAGGAACAATGAGCAGTTCTTC; CDR3 protein: CASSLVRGRNNEQFF
V gene: TRBV29-1; D gene: TRBD1; J gene: TRBJ1-1; clone size: .; CDR3 DNA: TGCAGCGTTGAAGTCCGGCTCGACAGGGTAGGCACTGAAGCTTTCTTT; CDR3 protein: CSVEVRLDRVGTEAFF
V gene: TRBV7-3; D gene: TRBD2; J gene: TRBJ2-2; clone size: .; CDR3 DNA: TGTGCCAGCAGCTCCGGACTAGCGGGTCTTACCGGGGAGCTGTTTTTT; CDR3 protein: CASSSGLAGLTGELFF
V gene: TRBV5-1; D gene: .; J gene: TRBJ2-3; clone size: .; CDR3 DNA: TGCGCCAGCAGCTTGGAACAGGTCACAGATACGCAGTATTTT; CDR3 protein: CASSLEQVTDTQYF
V gene: TRBV27; D gene: .; J gene: TRBJ2-2; clone size: few; CDR3 DNA: TGTGCCAGCAGACTATCAGGGGATGTCACCGGGGAGCTGTTTTTT; CDR3 protein: CASRLSGDVTGELFF
V gene: TRBV9; D gene: TRBD2; J gene: TRBJ2-3; clone size: .; CDR3 DNA: TGTGCCAGCAGCTCCAGCGGGGGGAACGCAGATACGCAGTATTTT; CDR3 protein: CASSSSGGNADTQYF
V gene: TRBV7-9; D gene: TRBD2; J gene: TRBJ2-7; clone size: few; CDR3 DNA: TGTGCCAGCAGCTTAGCGACCGGGACTAACTACGAGCAGTACTTC; CDR3 protein: CASSLATGTNYEQYF
V gene: TRBV5-1; D gene: TRBD1; J gene: TRBJ1-1; clone size: .; CDR3 DNA: TGCGCCAGCAGCTCCTGGACAGGGGTCGCTGAAGCTTTCTTT; CDR3 protein: CASSSWTGVAEAFF
V gene: TRBV20-1; D gene: .; J gene: TRBJ2-3; clone size: few; CDR3 DNA: TGCAGTGCTACGAATGATCGACTTCCCACAGATACGCAGTATTTT; CDR3 protein: CSATNDRLPTDTQYF
V gene: TRBV7-8; D gene: .; J gene: TRBJ2-1; clone size: .; CDR3 DNA: TGTGCCAGCGATACAGGGACTCTATCAAGCTACAATGAGCAGTTCTTC; CDR3 protein: CASDTGTLSSYNEQFF
V gene: TRBV28; D gene: .; J gene: TRBJ2-7; clone size: .; CDR3 DNA: TGTGCCAGCAGTTTTGGTAATAAGGAGAAGTACTTC; CDR3 protein: CASSFGNKEKYF
V gene: TRBV12-3/TRBV12-4; D gene: .; J gene: TRBJ2-5; clone size: .; CDR3 DNA: TGTGCCAGCAGGACAGGCACCGTGGAGACCCAGTACTTC; CDR3 protein: CASRTGTVETQYF
V gene: TRBV12-3/TRBV12-4; D gene: .; J gene: TRBJ2-7; clone size: .; CDR3 DNA: TGTGCCAGCAGAGAGACTGGTTACGTGCAGTACTTC; CDR3 protein: CASRETGYVQYF
V gene: TRBV7-9; D gene: .; J gene: TRBJ2-1; clone size: few; CDR3 DNA: TGTGCCAGCAGCCAAACCCAAATCGACGAACGCGCGGTCTTC; CDR3 protein: CASSQTQIDERAVF
V gene: TRBV24-1; D gene: .; J gene: TRBJ2-5; clone size: few; CDR3 DNA: TGTGCCACCAGTGCTTCATCGGCAGGGTTTCAAGAGACCCAGTACTTC; CDR3 protein: CATSASSAGFQETQYF
V gene: TRBV3-1; D gene: TRBD1; J gene: TRBJ2-4; clone size: few; CDR3 DNA: TGTGCCAGCAGCCAAGCATCGCCAGGGGGAAAAAACATTCAGTACTTC; CDR3 protein: CASSQASPGGKNIQYF
V gene: TRBV9; D gene: TRBD1; J gene: TRBJ1-3; clone size: few; CDR3 DNA: TGTGCCAGCAGCGCCTGGACAGGGGGCGGTGGAAACACCATATATTTT; CDR3 protein: CASSAWTGGGGNTIYF
V gene: TRBV3-1; D gene: TRBD1; J gene: TRBJ2-1; clone size: .; CDR3 DNA: TGTGCCAGCAGCAAGGGGGCAGTCGGGAATGAGCAGTTCTTC; CDR3 protein: CASSKGAVGNEQFF
V gene: TRBV12-3/TRBV12-4; D gene: TRBD2; J gene: TRBJ2-3; clone size: .; CDR3 DNA: TGTGCCAGCAGTCCGTACGGAAGACTAGCGGCTAGCACAGATACGCAGTATTTT; CDR3 protein: CASSPYGRLAASTDTQYF
V gene: TRBV7-9; D gene: .; J gene: TRBJ1-1; clone size: .; CDR3 DNA: TGTGCCAGCAGCCTACCCCCAGGGGCGCTGAACACTGAAGCTTTCTTT; CDR3 protein: CASSLPPGALNTEAFF
V gene: TRBV19; D gene: TRBD1; J gene: TRBJ1-6; clone size: few; CDR3 DNA: TGTGCCAGTAGTAACGACAGGGGATTGAATTCACCCCTCCACTTT; CDR3 protein: CASSNDRGLNSPLHF
V gene: TRBV5-6; D gene: .; J gene: TRBJ1-2; clone size: few; CDR3 DNA: TGTGCCAGCAGCTTGTTCGGCCAGGTCTTTGAGGGCTACACCTTC; CDR3 protein: CASSLFGQVFEGYTF